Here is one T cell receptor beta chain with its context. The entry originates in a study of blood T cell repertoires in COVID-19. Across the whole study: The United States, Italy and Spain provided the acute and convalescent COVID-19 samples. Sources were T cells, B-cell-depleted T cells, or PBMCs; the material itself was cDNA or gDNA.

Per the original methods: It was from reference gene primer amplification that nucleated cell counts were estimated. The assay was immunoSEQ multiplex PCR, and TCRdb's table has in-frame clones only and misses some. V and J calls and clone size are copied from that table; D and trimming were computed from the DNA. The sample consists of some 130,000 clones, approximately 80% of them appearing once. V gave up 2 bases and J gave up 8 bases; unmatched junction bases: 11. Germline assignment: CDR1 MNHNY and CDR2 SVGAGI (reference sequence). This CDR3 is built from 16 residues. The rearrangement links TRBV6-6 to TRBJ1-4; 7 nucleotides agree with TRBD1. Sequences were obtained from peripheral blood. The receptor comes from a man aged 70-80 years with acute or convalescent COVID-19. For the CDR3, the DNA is TGTGCCAGCAGTTACGGAGTCCAGGGGGGTTACGAAAAACTGTTTTTT. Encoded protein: CASSYGVQGGYEKLFF.